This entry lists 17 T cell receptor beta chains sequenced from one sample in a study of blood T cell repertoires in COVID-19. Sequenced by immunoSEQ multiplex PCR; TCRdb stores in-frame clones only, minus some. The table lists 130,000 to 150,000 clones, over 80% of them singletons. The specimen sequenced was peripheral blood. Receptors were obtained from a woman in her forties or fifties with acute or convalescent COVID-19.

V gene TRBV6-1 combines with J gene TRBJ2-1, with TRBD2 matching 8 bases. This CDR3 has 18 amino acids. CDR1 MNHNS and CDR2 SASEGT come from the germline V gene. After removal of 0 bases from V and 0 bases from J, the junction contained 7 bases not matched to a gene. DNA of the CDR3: TGTGCCAGCAGTGAAGCTAGACTAGCGATTAGCTCCTACAATGAGCAGTTCTTC. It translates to CASSEARLAISSYNEQFF.

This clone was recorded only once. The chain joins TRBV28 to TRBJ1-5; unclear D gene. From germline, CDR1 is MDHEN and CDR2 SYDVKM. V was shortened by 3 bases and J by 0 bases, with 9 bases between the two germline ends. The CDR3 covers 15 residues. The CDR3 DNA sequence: TGTGCCAGCAGTTTTTCAGTACGTAGCAATCAGCCCCAGCATTTT. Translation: CASSFSVRSNQPQHF.

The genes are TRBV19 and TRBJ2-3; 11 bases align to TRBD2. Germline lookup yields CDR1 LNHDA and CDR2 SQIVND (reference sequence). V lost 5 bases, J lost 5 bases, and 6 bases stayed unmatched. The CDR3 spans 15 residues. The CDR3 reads CASSFSSGGLDTQYF. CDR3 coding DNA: TGTGCCAGTAGTTTTTCTAGCGGGGGGCTAGATACGCAGTATTTT.

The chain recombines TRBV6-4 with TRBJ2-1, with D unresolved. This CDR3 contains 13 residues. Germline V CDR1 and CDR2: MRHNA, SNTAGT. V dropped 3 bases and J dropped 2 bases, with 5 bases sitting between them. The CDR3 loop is CASSENTYNEQFF. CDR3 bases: TGTGCCAGCAGTGAGAACACCTACAATGAGCAGTTCTTC.

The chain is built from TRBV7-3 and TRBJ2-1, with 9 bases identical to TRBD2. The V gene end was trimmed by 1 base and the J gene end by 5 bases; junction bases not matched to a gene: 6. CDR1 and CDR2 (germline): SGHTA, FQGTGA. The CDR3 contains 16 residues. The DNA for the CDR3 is TGTGCCAGCAGCTTAAATGCGGGGGGGCCCCACAATGAGCAGTTCTTC. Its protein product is CASSLNAGGPHNEQFF.

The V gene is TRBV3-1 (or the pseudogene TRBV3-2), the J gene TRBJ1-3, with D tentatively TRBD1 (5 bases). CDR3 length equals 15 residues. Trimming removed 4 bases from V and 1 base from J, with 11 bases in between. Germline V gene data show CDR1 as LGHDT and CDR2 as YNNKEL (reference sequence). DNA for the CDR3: TGTGCCAGCAGCCGGGGCGGCGCTTCTGGAAACACCATATATTTT. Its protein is CASSRGGASGNTIYF.

The CDR3 protein is CASSETPGGGYGYTF. The CDR3 coding sequence is TGTGCCAGCAGTGAAACCCCCGGGGGGGGATATGGCTACACCTTC. The V and J genes are TRBV25-1 and TRBJ1-2, with D possibly TRBD1 on 5 matching bases. Trimming left V 2 bases short and J 5 bases short, with 15 bases between. The CDR3 length is 15 residues. Germline V gene lookup returns CDR1 MGHDK and CDR2 SYGVNS.

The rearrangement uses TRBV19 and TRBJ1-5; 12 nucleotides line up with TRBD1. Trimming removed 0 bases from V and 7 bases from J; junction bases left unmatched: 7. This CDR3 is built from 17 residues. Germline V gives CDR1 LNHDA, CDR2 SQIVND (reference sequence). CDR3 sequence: CASSIDDGTGGGQPQHF. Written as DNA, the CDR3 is TGTGCCAGTAGTATAGATGACGGGACAGGGGGCGGGCAGCCCCAGCATTTT.

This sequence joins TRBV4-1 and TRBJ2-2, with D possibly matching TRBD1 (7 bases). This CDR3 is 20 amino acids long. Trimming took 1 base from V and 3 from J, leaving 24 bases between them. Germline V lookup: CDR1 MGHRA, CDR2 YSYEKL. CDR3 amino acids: CASSQGLNRGGWGDTGELFF. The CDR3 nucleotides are TGCGCCAGCAGCCAAGGGTTAAACAGGGGCGGCTGGGGGGACACCGGGGAGCTGTTTTTT.

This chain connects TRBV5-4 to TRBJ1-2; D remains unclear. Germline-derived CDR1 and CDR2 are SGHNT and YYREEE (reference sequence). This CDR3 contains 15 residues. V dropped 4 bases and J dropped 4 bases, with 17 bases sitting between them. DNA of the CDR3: TGTGCCAGCAGCCGCATCGCTGAGGCAGCCTATGGCTACACCTTC. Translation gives CASSRIAEAAYGYTF.

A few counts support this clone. The CDR3 loop is CASSLGAGSQPQHF. CDR3 bases: TGTGCCAGCAGCTTAGGGGCGGGGAGCCAGCCCCAGCATTTT. The gene calls are TRBV11-2 and TRBJ1-5; D unresolved. Deletions cut 1 base from V and 7 bases from J, with 11 bases between. This CDR3 has 14 amino acids. Germline CDR1 is SGHAT and CDR2 is FQNNGV.

CDR3 amino acids: CASSLITGTGSAEQYF. The CDR3 DNA sequence: TGTGCCAGCAGTTTAATAACCGGGACAGGGAGCGCCGAGCAGTACTTC. V gene TRBV6-5 combines with J gene TRBJ2-7; 9 bases agree with TRBD1. From germline, CDR1 is MNHEY and CDR2 SVGAGI. The CDR3 is 16 amino acids. The V segment lost 4 bases and the J segment 6 bases; nucleotides outside the gene matches: 13.

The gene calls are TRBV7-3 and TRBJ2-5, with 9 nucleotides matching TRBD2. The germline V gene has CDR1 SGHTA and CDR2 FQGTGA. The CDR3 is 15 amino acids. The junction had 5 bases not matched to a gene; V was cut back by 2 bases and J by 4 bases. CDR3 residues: CASSLVRGGLETQYF. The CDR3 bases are TGTGCCAGCAGCTTAGTGCGGGGGGGCCTAGAGACCCAGTACTTC.

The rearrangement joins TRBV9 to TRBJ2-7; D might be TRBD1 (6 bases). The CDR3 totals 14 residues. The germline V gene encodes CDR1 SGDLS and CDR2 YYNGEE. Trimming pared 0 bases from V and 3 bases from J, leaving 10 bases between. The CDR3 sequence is CASSVGDTYYEQYF. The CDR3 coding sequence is TGTGCCAGCAGCGTAGGGGACACCTACTACGAGCAGTACTTC.

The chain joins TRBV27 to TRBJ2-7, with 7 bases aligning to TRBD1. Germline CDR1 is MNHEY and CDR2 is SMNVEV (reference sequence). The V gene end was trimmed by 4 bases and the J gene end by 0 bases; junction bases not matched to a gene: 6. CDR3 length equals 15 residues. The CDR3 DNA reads TGTGCCAGCAGTTCGGGACAGTATTACTCCTACGAGCAGTACTTC. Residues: CASSSGQYYSYEQYF.

As DNA, the CDR3 is TGTGCCAGCAGCCCCCAGCGGAGCTCCTACGAGCAGTACTTC. It encodes CASSPQRSSYEQYF. The chain couples TRBV3-1 (or the pseudogene TRBV3-2) to TRBJ2-7, with D maybe TRBD2 (5 bases). CDR3 size: 14 residues. Trimming took 4 bases from V and 0 from J, leaving 10 bases between them. Per the germline V gene, CDR1 is LGHDT and CDR2 is YNNKEL (reference sequence).

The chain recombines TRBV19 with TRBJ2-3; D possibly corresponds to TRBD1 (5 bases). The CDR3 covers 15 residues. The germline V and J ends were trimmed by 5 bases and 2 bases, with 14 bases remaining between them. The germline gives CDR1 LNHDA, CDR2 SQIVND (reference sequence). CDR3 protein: CASSSSGFVTDTQYF. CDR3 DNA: TGTGCCAGTAGTTCATCAGGGTTTGTCACAGATACGCAGTATTTT.